The rows below give T cell receptor beta chains drawn from one sample of a study of T-cell memory formation after mild COVID-19. TCRdb re-called the 5' RACE reads with MiXCR, one entry per CDR3 protein. Altogether approximately 450,000 distinct CDR3 sequences are present, roughly 20% being singletons, with the ten largest covering roughly 12%. The source material was PBMCs or a T cell subset sorted from them (not recorded which). Receptors originate from an adult woman who had mild COVID-19 (a few samples of this study predate the infection). Cell type and time point are not known. Both conserved end residues are part of each CDR3. Fields, in order: clone size, J gene, CDR3 length, D gene, V gene, CDR3 protein, CDR3 DNA. D genes are given only for firm matches. Clone size, where shown, is once, few, many, or a class for clones that have expanded.

few,TRBJ2-7,13,TRBD1,TRBV18,CASSPERGREQYF,TGTGCCAGCTCACCAGAAAGGGGGCGTGAGCAGTACTTC
few,TRBJ2-4,13,-,TRBV4-2,CASSGTGYNIQYF,TGTGCCAGCAGCGGGACGGGGTATAACATTCAGTACTTC
few,TRBJ2-7,15,-,TRBV25-1,CASRTSDASSYEQYF,TGTGCCAGCAGAACTTCAGACGCTTCCTCCTACGAGCAGTACTTC
-,TRBJ1-1,12,-,TRBV12-3/TRBV12-4,CASSNRQGEAFF,TGTGCCAGCTCTAACCGCCAGGGTGAAGCTTTCTTT
many,TRBJ2-3,13,-,TRBV11-3,CASSYTAGDTQYF,TGTGCCAGCAGCTACACCGCCGGAGATACGCAGTATTTT
many,TRBJ1-5,12,-,TRBV12-3/TRBV12-4,CASSFSNQPQHF,TGTGCCAGCAGCTTTTCAAATCAGCCCCAGCATTTT
-,TRBJ2-5,11,-,TRBV29-1,CSVELEETQYF,TGCAGCGTTGAACTTGAAGAGACCCAGTACTTC
-,TRBJ1-2,11,-,TRBV12-3/TRBV12-4,CASSDSYGYTF,TGTGCCAGCAGTGACAGCTATGGCTACACCTTC
-,TRBJ2-2,16,-,TRBV6-6,CASSYGQIVNTGELFF,TGTGCCAGCAGTTACGGACAGATTGTGAACACCGGGGAGCTGTTTTTT
few,TRBJ2-1,15,TRBD2,TRBV19,CASSLGLAGEDEQFF,TGTGCCAGTAGTTTGGGACTAGCGGGAGAAGATGAGCAGTTCTTC